What follows are 10 T cell receptor beta chains derived from one specimen sequenced in a study of CD8 T cells in ankylosing spondylitis. Notes on the study in general: Blood from ankylosing spondylitis patients appeared to carry a characteristic roughly 8-variant TCR beta motif.

MiXCR, applied by TCRdb to the 5' RACE reads, yields one record per CDR3 protein. The sample has about 450,000 distinct CDR3 sequences; 25% to 30% are singletons. These TCRs' antigens remain unknown. Specimen: blood, either unsorted or a sorted T cell fraction (not recorded which). These TCRs come from a male donor with ankylosing spondylitis.

This clonotype was recorded a few times. V usage is TRBV5-1 and J usage is TRBJ2-3; D possibly corresponds to TRBD1 (6 bases). This CDR3 comprises 15 residues. V lost 1 base, J lost 3 bases, and 12 bases lay in between. CDR1 and CDR2 from the germline V gene are SGHRS and YFSETQ. The CDR3 coding sequence is TGCGCCAGCAGCTTGAAAGACAGGATTACAGATACGCAGTATTTT. Protein sequence: CASSLKDRITDTQYF.

This clonotype was observed a handful of times. The V call is TRBV11-2, the J call TRBJ2-1; 9 nucleotides match TRBD2. This CDR3 is 18 amino acids long. Trimming removed 4 bases from V and 2 bases from J; junction bases left unmatched: 12. The V gene's germline CDR1 is SGHAT and CDR2 FQNNGV. CDR3 region: CASSSGLAGFRTYNEQFF. The CDR3 DNA sequence: TGTGCCAGCAGCTCGGGGCTAGCGGGATTCCGGACCTACAATGAGCAGTTCTTC.

V and J are TRBV7-9 and TRBJ1-1; maybe TRBD1 (6 bases). The V end was cut by 4 bases, the J end by 4 bases, with 10 bases between. This CDR3 contains 13 residues. CDR1 is SEHNR, CDR2 FQNEAQ, per germline (reference sequence). In nucleotides, the CDR3 is TGTGCCAGCAGCTACGAAGGGGGCACTGAAGCTTTCTTT. It codes for CASSYEGGTEAFF.

This sequence joins TRBV6-1 and TRBJ1-4; D is unresolved. The CDR3 runs to 15 residues. The V and J ends lost 6 bases and 8 bases respectively, with 19 bases between them. Looked up from germline, CDR1 is MNHNS and CDR2 is SASEGT. CDR3 bases: TGTGCCAGCAGCGGATCCCGGGCCCCCGGAGAAAAACTGTTTTTT. Protein sequence: CASSGSRAPGEKLFF.

This clonotype has a handful of counts. The J gene is TRBJ1-5, the V gene TRBV5-8; D remains ambiguous. Per the germline V gene, CDR1 is SGHTS and CDR2 is YDEGEE. CDR3 length: 15 amino acids. V was shortened by 1 base and J by 7 bases, with 15 bases between the two germline ends. The chain's CDR3 is CASSLYFSAEQPQHF. The CDR3 nucleotides are TGTGCCAGCAGCTTGTATTTCTCAGCCGAGCAGCCCCAGCATTTT.

This chain joins TRBV5-1 and TRBJ2-5; D ambiguous. The CDR3 is 13 residues long. The V end lost 2 bases, the J end lost 1 base, and 6 bases lay between the germline ends. Germline-derived CDR1 and CDR2 are SGHRS and YFSETQ. CDR3 sequence reads: CASSFLPQETQYF. CDR3 bases: TGCGCCAGCAGCTTCCTACCCCAAGAGACCCAGTACTTC.

The sample holds a few counts of this clonotype. The chain joins TRBV24-1 to TRBJ2-2; no reliable D call. Trimming shortened V by 8 bases and J by 4 bases, and 13 bases separated the two germline ends. CDR1 and CDR2 (germline): KGHDR, SFDVKD. CDR3 length: 14 amino acids. CDR3 DNA: TGTGCCACCACGGGTCGCGGATCCACCGGGGAGCTGTTTTTT. Protein: CATTGRGSTGELFF.

This chain connects TRBV12-3 or TRBV12-4 to TRBJ2-3; 8 nucleotides line up with TRBD2. With 8 bases clipped from V and 2 bases from J, the junction kept 15 bases outside the gene matches. This CDR3 has 17 residues. The CDR3 nucleotides are TGTGCCAGCCTACCACGTAGGACTAGCAGACTCACAGATACGCAGTATTTT. It codes for CASLPRRTSRLTDTQYF.

V gene TRBV20-1 combines with J gene TRBJ2-7, with 8 bases identical to TRBD2. V shed 3 bases, J shed 3 bases, and the junction held 1 base outside the gene matches. Germline-derived CDR1 and CDR2 are DFQATT and SNEGSKA (reference sequence). The CDR3 covers 12 residues. The CDR3 DNA reads as TGCAGTGCTAGTAGCGGGGTCTACGAGCAGTACGTC. Protein sequence: CSASSGVYEQYV.

At least ten counts were recorded for this clonotype. The chain couples TRBV5-6 to TRBJ2-3, with D possibly being TRBD1 (6 bases). Trimming took 0 bases from V and 6 from J, leaving 17 bases between them. Germline V CDR1 and CDR2: SGHDT, YYEEEE. This CDR3 has 16 residues. This CDR3 is CASSLGQGTSLDTQYF. The CDR3, as DNA: TGTGCCAGCAGCTTGGGGCAGGGGACGAGTCTCGATACGCAGTATTTT. Using reference TRBV5-6 and TRBJ2-3 for the parts outside the CDR3, the full variable domain is DAGVTQSPTHLIKTRGQQVTLRCSPKSGHDTVSWYQQALGQGPQFIFQYYEEEERQRGNFPDRFSGHQFPNYSSELNVNALLLGDSALYLCASSLGQGTSLDTQYFGPGTRLTVL.